This T cell receptor beta chain was sequenced during a study of tumor and adjacent non-tumor tissue in lung cancer. RNA was extracted from bulk tissue without any cell sorting. Donors were chemotherapy-naive, newly diagnosed lung cancer surgical patients in China, August–late 2014. Comments on this clonotype: The conserved closing phenylalanine or tryptophan is absent in this CDR3, likely reflecting a read error.

The library came from three nested PCR rounds adapted from ARM-PCR protocols. MiXCR was run by TCRdb on the multiplex PCR reads, yielding one entry per CDR3 protein. The repertoire holds 81,000 or so distinct CDR3 sequences, with roughly 80% as singletons. Sequenced input: lung tumor tissue. This TCR was recovered from a woman in her fifties or sixties with non-small cell lung cancer.

CDR3 sequence (DNA): TGTGCCAGCAGCTTTACCAGGATGGTCAGCTCCTACAATGGGCAGTTCATC. This sequence encodes CASSFTRMVSSYNGQFI. The chain uses TRBV11-3 and TRBJ2-1; unclear D gene. Germline V lookup: CDR1 SGHNT, CDR2 YENEEA. This CDR3 has 17 residues.